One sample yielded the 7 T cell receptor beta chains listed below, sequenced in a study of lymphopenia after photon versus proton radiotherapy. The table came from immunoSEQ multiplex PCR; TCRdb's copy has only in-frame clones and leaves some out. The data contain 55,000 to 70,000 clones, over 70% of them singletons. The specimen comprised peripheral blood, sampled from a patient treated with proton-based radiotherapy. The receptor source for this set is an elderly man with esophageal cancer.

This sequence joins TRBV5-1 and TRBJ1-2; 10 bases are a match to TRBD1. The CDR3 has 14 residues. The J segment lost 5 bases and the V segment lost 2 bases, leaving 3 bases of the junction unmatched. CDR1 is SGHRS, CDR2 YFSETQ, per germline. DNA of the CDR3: TGCGCCAGCAGCTTCCCGGGACAGGGGTATGGCTACACCTTC. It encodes CASSFPGQGYGYTF.

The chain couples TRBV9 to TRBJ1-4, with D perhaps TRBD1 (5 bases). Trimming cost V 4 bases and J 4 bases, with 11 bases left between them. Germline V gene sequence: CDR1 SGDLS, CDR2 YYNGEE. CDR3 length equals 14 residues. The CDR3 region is CASSIRDDNEKLFF. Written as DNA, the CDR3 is TGTGCCAGCAGCATCCGGGACGATAATGAAAAACTGTTTTTT.

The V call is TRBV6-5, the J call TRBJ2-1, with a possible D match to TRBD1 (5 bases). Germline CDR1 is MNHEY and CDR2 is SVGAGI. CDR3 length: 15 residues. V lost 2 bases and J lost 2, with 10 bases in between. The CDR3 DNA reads TGTGCCAGCAGTTACATAGGGGATGCCTACAATGAGCAGTTCTTC. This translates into CASSYIGDAYNEQFF.

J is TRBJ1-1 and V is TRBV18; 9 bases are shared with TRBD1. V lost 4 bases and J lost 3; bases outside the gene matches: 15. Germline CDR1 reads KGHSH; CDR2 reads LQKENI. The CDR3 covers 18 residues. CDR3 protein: CASSLFPGTGRSDTEAFF. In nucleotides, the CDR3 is TGTGCCAGCTCACTTTTCCCCGGGACAGGGAGATCAGACACTGAAGCTTTCTTT.

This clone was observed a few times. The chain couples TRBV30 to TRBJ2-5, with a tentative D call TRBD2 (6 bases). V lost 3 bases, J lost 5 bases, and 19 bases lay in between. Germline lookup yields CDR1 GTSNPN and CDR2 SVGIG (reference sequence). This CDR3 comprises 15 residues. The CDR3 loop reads CAWRSLNPAGETQYF. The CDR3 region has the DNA TGTGCCTGGAGGTCTTTGAACCCCGCGGGGGAGACCCAGTACTTC.

CDR3 region: CASTTTGGTGELFF. The CDR3 DNA sequence: TGTGCCAGCACTACGACAGGGGGCACCGGGGAGCTGTTTTTT. The chain joins TRBV2 to TRBJ2-2; 9 bases match TRBD1. CDR3 size: 14 residues. Germline V CDR1 and CDR2: SNHLY, FYNNEI. Trimming took 7 bases from V and 4 from J; bases not matched to a gene: 4.

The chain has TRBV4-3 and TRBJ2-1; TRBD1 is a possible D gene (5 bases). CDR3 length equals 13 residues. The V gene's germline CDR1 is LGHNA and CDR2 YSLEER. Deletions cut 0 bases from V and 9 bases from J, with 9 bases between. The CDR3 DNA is TGCGCCAGCAGCCAAGATGCTGGGGCTGAGCAGTTCTTC. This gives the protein CASSQDAGAEQFF.